Presented here are 23 T cell receptor beta chains from one specimen sequenced in a study of blood T cell repertoires in COVID-19. Here immunoSEQ multiplex PCR was the method, and the copy in TCRdb shows in-frame clones only, minus some. The table has 290,000 or so clones, 80% to 95% seen once. The source material was PBMCs or T cells enriched from blood (not recorded which). These receptors were taken from a woman aged 25 to 39 who had recovered from COVID-19.

This chain joins TRBV7-2 and TRBJ2-2, with D possibly matching TRBD2 (6 bases). The CDR3 contains 15 residues. V was trimmed by 7 bases and J by 4 bases, leaving 16 bases between them. Germline CDR1 and CDR2: SGHTA and FQGNSA. The CDR3 DNA follows: TGTGCCAGCAAGGGAGGACGTTCGTCCACCGGGGAGCTGTTTTTT. The encoded protein is CASKGGRSSTGELFF.

The chain uses TRBV27 and TRBJ1-5; 9 bases are shared with TRBD1. From germline, CDR1 is MNHEY and CDR2 SMNVEV (reference sequence). This CDR3 spans 14 amino acids. V lost 5 bases to trimming and J lost 7 bases; unmatched junction nucleotides: 6. This CDR3 reads CASSPDRGGQPQHF. For the CDR3, the DNA is TGTGCCAGCAGTCCAGACAGGGGGGGACAGCCCCAGCATTTT.

The J gene is TRBJ1-4, the V gene TRBV5-5, with 9 bases matching TRBD1. The CDR3 is 15 residues long. Germline CDR1 is SGHKS and CDR2 is YYEKEE (reference sequence). J gave up 6 bases and V 2 bases, and 5 bases lay outside the gene matches. The CDR3 reads CASSFPGQGYEKLFF. The CDR3 bases are TGTGCCAGCAGCTTCCCGGGACAGGGCTATGAAAAACTGTTTTTT.

This clone appeared a single time. V gene TRBV19 combines with J gene TRBJ2-1, with 11 positions matching TRBD2. The CDR3 has 15 amino acids. J was trimmed by 5 bases and V by 4 bases; bases with no gene match: 4. Germline CDR1 is LNHDA and CDR2 is SQIVND (reference sequence). The DNA for the CDR3 is TGTGCCAGTAGTAGGGGACTAGCGGAGAACAATGAGCAGTTCTTC. Protein product: CASSRGLAENNEQFF.

The V call is TRBV28, the J call TRBJ1-6, with D perhaps matching TRBD1 (6 bases). Trimming cost V 5 bases and J 10 bases, with 12 bases left between them. The CDR3 consists of 13 residues. Germline V gene sequence: CDR1 MDHEN, CDR2 SYDVKM. The chain's CDR3 is CASSPRGRSPLHF. CDR3 nucleotides: TGTGCCAGCAGTCCCAGGGGTCGATCACCCCTCCACTTT.

The rearrangement joins TRBV19 to TRBJ2-7; no reliable D call. V was clipped by 3 bases and J by 2 bases, with 14 bases between them. Germline lookup yields CDR1 LNHDA and CDR2 SQIVND (reference sequence). This CDR3 is built from 15 residues. The CDR3 region is CASSIWQRGAYEQYF. In nucleotides, the CDR3 is TGTGCCAGTAGTATCTGGCAGAGAGGCGCCTACGAGCAGTACTTC.

The chain combines TRBV5-1 with TRBJ1-1; the D is unclear. CDR3 length equals 13 residues. The V end was cut by 2 bases, the J end by 3 bases, with 8 bases between. Germline V gene lookup returns CDR1 SGHRS and CDR2 YFSETQ. CDR3 protein: CASSFRQYTEAFF. The CDR3 coding sequence is TGCGCCAGCAGCTTTAGACAATACACTGAAGCTTTCTTT.

In its sample, this clone was seen once. The V call is TRBV7-8, the J call TRBJ1-2; 7 nucleotides agree with TRBD1. Germline trimming cut 5 bases from V and 8 bases from J; bases unmatched to any gene: 11. CDR1 and CDR2 (germline): SGHVS, FQNEAQ. The CDR3 extends over 14 amino acids. CDR3 sequence reads: CASSVPGQLLGYTF. The CDR3 region has the DNA TGTGCCAGCAGCGTACCGGGACAGTTGTTAGGCTACACCTTC.

The chain couples TRBV19 to TRBJ1-1, with a weak D call TRBD1 (6 bases). V was cut by 5 bases and J by 1 base, with 8 bases left in between. The CDR3 has 13 amino acids. Germline V gene sequence: CDR1 LNHDA, CDR2 SQIVND (reference sequence). CDR3 sequence (DNA): TGTGCCAGTAGTGCGACAGGGAACACTGAAGCTTTCTTT. Its translation is CASSATGNTEAFF.

The chain combines TRBV5-1 with TRBJ1-3; D possibly corresponds to TRBD1 (5 bases). The CDR3 contains 14 residues. From germline, CDR1 is SGHRS and CDR2 YFSETQ. V gave up 3 bases and J gave up 1 base, with 8 bases separating them. The chain's CDR3 is CASSYGASGNTIYF. The CDR3 nucleotides read TGCGCCAGCAGCTATGGGGCATCTGGAAACACCATATATTTT.

The chain uses TRBV21-1 and TRBJ2-3; the DNA was not compared with TRBD1, the D call given in the table. TRBV21-1 is an annotated pseudogene. The CDR3 loop spans 17 amino acids. CDR3 in amino acids: CASSKDKRVESTDTQYF. The CDR3 DNA is TGTGCCAGCAGCAAGGACAAACGCGTCGAAAGCACAGATACGCAGTATTTT.

The chain employs TRBV5-1 and TRBJ1-1; 9 bases match TRBD1. Germline V CDR1 and CDR2: SGHRS, YFSETQ. The V gene end was trimmed by 7 bases and the J gene end by 6 bases; junction bases not matched to a gene: 13. This CDR3 spans 15 amino acids. The CDR3 region is CASSRRGQGSPEAFF. CDR3 in DNA: TGCGCCAGCTCCAGGAGGGGACAGGGAAGCCCTGAAGCTTTCTTT.

This clone was detected once. The chain links TRBV5-1 to TRBJ2-7, with 11 bases fitting TRBD2. CDR3 length equals 15 residues. Germline V gene sequence: CDR1 SGHRS, CDR2 YFSETQ. V dropped 2 bases and J dropped 3; count of bases not matched to a gene: 4. Written as DNA, the CDR3 is TGCGCCAGCAGCTTTACTAGCGGGAGTGGCTACGAGCAGTACTTC. Residues: CASSFTSGSGYEQYF.

The chain joins TRBV9 to TRBJ2-2; 7 nucleotides align to TRBD1. Trimming cost V 0 bases and J 4 bases; bases outside gene matches: 6. CDR3 length: 16 residues. CDR1 and CDR2 from the germline V gene are SGDLS and YYNGEE. CDR3: CASSVVGRGFTGELFF. The CDR3 DNA reads as TGTGCCAGCAGCGTAGTCGGCAGGGGGTTCACCGGGGAGCTGTTTTTT.

The rearrangement uses TRBV27 and TRBJ2-7; 9 bases fit TRBD2. V lost 7 bases to trimming and J lost 6 bases; unmatched junction nucleotides: 10. Germline V gene sequence: CDR1 MNHEY, CDR2 SMNVEV (reference sequence). The CDR3 contains 14 residues. The CDR3 bases are TGTGCCAGCACCCCGGCGGGGGGGACGGGCGAGCAGTACTTC. As protein: CASTPAGGTGEQYF.

V usage is TRBV4-1 and J usage is TRBJ1-1; no clear D gene. Trimming left V 4 bases short and J 5 bases short, with 14 bases between. This CDR3 comprises 14 residues. Germline CDR1 and CDR2: MGHRA and YSYEKL. CDR3 nucleotide sequence: TGCGCCAGCAGCCCAGGTTCAGGCGGGACTGAAGCTTTCTTT. Protein sequence: CASSPGSGGTEAFF.

The genes are TRBV6-1 and TRBJ2-7; TRBD2 aligns across 8 bases. Germline loops: CDR1 MNHNS, CDR2 SASEGT. The CDR3 sequence is 15 residues long. V lost 0 bases and J lost 9; bases outside the gene matches: 10. The CDR3 DNA sequence: TGTGCCAGCAGTGAAGCGCTGAGCGGGAGAGGTGGGCAGTACTTC. The encoded protein is CASSEALSGRGGQYF.

The chain links TRBV7-9 to TRBJ1-1, with D possibly TRBD1 on 6 matching bases. Looked up from germline, CDR1 is SEHNR and CDR2 is FQNEAQ (reference sequence). Trimming shortened V by 1 base and J by 5 bases, and 17 bases separated the two germline ends. The CDR3 covers 16 residues. The CDR3 sequence is CASSLDGTGKETEAFF. The CDR3 nucleotides are TGTGCCAGCAGCTTAGACGGTACAGGGAAGGAAACTGAAGCTTTCTTT.

This sequence joins TRBV7-8 and TRBJ2-7; D might be TRBD1 (5 bases). This CDR3 region has 16 residues. Trimming shortened V by 2 bases and J by 1 base, and 15 bases separated the two germline ends. Germline loops: CDR1 SGHVS, CDR2 FQNEAQ. CDR3 sequence: CASSLSQGARSYEQYF. In DNA, the CDR3 is TGTGCCAGCAGCTTATCTCAAGGGGCCCGATCCTACGAGCAGTACTTC.

The gene calls are TRBV28 and TRBJ2-1, with 11 bases fitting TRBD2. In germline, CDR1 is MDHEN, CDR2 SYDVKM. V was clipped by 4 bases and J by 4 bases; unmatched bases: 3. CDR3 length: 15 amino acids. The CDR3 sequence: CASSWTSGFYNEQFF. CDR3 DNA: TGTGCCAGCAGTTGGACTAGCGGGTTTTACAATGAGCAGTTCTTC.

This chain uses TRBV15 with TRBJ1-6; the D gene is possibly TRBD1 (6 bases). Germline V gene lookup returns CDR1 LNHNV and CDR2 YYDKDF (reference sequence). This CDR3 contains 14 residues. V gave up 1 base and J gave up 8 bases, with 9 bases separating them. The CDR3 is CATSRGGGDSPLHF. In DNA form, the CDR3 reads TGTGCCACCAGCAGAGGAGGGGGGGATTCACCCCTCCACTTT.

V and J are TRBV30 and TRBJ1-5; 7 bases are shared with TRBD1. This CDR3 comprises 14 residues. Germline-derived CDR1 and CDR2 are GTSNPN and SVGIG (reference sequence). Unmatched junction bases numbered 7, after V lost 0 bases and J lost 8 bases. CDR3 in amino acids: CAWSVQGLREPQHF. The DNA of the CDR3 is TGTGCCTGGAGTGTACAGGGGCTGAGAGAGCCCCAGCATTTT.

J is TRBJ2-3 and V is TRBV9; D remains unclear. Germline V gene lookup returns CDR1 SGDLS and CDR2 YYNGEE. V lost 6 bases to trimming and J lost 6 bases, with 14 bases between them. The CDR3 spans 13 residues. The CDR3 nucleotides read TGTGCCAGCACTACCGGGTTGTATGATACGCAGTATTTT. Protein sequence: CASTTGLYDTQYF.